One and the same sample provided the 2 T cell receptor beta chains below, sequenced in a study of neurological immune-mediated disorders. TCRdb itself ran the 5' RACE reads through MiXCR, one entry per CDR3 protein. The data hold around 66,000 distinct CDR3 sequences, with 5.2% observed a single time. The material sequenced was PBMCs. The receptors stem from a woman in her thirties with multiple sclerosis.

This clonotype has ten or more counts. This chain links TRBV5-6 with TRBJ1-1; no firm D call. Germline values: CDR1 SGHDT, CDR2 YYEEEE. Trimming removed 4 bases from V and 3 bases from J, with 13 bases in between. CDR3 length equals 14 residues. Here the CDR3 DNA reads TGTGCCAGCAGCGGTGGTCCCCGGGACACTGAAGCTTTCTTT. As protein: CASSGGPRDTEAFF.

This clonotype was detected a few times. CDR3 sequence (DNA): TGCAGTGCCCCTCCCGGGACAGGGAGCCAGCCCCAGCATTTT. Translating gives CSAPPGTGSQPQHF. This chain joins TRBV20-1 and TRBJ1-5; 9 bases align to TRBD1. The V gene's germline CDR1 is DFQATT and CDR2 SNEGSKA (reference sequence). The ends lost 6 bases at V and 7 bases at J; junction bases unmatched: 10. This CDR3 is 14 amino acids long.